The 20 T cell receptor beta chains below come from one sample, sequenced in a study of cytomegalovirus exposure and HLA in healthy donors. PCR primers comprised 60 Vbeta and 13 Jbeta primers. Using immunoSEQ multiplex PCR, the repertoire was profiled, and TCRdb retains in-frame clones only, with some absent. The sample yields about 96,000 clones, around 60% seen once. Sequencing used PBMCs. Receptor source: a man in his sixties in good health and CMV-seronegative.

This clone was observed a handful of times. The J gene is TRBJ1-4, the V gene TRBV5-6; 8 nucleotides line up with TRBD1. The V segment lost 4 bases and the J segment 4 bases; nucleotides outside the gene matches: 6. Germline values: CDR1 SGHDT, CDR2 YYEEEE. The CDR3 contains 15 residues. CDR3 coding DNA: TGTGCCAGCAGCCCAGGGGACAGGATTAATGAAAAACTGTTTTTT. Protein product: CASSPGDRINEKLFF.

This clone has a handful of counts. The rearrangement joins TRBV4-1 to TRBJ2-3; no clear D gene. The germline V gene has CDR1 MGHRA and CDR2 YSYEKL. V lost 0 bases and J 4 bases, leaving 8 bases between the germline ends. The CDR3 is 14 amino acids. CDR3: CASSQDPTADTQYF. The DNA for the CDR3 is TGCGCCAGCAGCCAAGATCCAACAGCAGATACGCAGTATTTT.

By frequency in the sample, this clone is medium-sized (0.01 to 0.1%). The CDR3 protein is CASSKGLAGSTDTQYF. CDR3 DNA: TGTGCCAGCAGCAAGGGACTAGCGGGGAGCACAGATACGCAGTATTTT. This rearrangement joins TRBV5-4 to TRBJ2-3; 13 bases align to TRBD2. The CDR3 contains 16 residues. The germline V gene encodes CDR1 SGHNT and CDR2 YYREEE (reference sequence). V lost 4 bases and J lost 0; bases outside the gene matches: 2.

The chain employs TRBV7-9 and TRBJ2-7, with a weak D call TRBD1 (5 bases). CDR1 SEHNR and CDR2 FQNEAQ come from the germline V gene (reference sequence). V was trimmed by 3 bases and J by 5 bases, leaving 8 bases between them. The CDR3 loop spans 12 amino acids. The CDR3 here is CASSLKGHEQYF. CDR3 DNA: TGTGCCAGCAGCTTGAAGGGGCACGAGCAGTACTTC.

This rearrangement joins TRBV5-1 to TRBJ1-5; TRBD1 might be the D (5 bases). This CDR3 has 17 amino acids. Germline CDR1 SGHRS, CDR2 YFSETQ. The V gene lost 2 bases and the J gene lost 0 bases, with 15 bases spanning the gap. The CDR3 region is CASSFDRGTNSNQPQHF. In DNA form, the CDR3 reads TGCGCCAGCAGCTTTGATAGGGGTACCAATAGCAATCAGCCCCAGCATTTT.

The rearrangement links TRBV10-1 to TRBJ2-3; possible D gene TRBD2, 6 bases. There are 15 residues in the CDR3. Trimming removed 3 bases at V and 1 base at J, with 11 bases between. Germline values: CDR1 WNHNN, CDR2 SYGVQD (reference sequence). DNA of the CDR3: TGCGCCAGCAGTGACCGCGGGACCGGCACAGATACGCAGTATTTT. This gives the protein CASSDRGTGTDTQYF.

This clone was seen only a few times. This chain joins TRBV29-1 and TRBJ1-4; D remains unclear. V lost 8 bases and J 4 bases, leaving 11 bases between the germline ends. Germline assignment: CDR1 SQVTM and CDR2 ANQGSEA. The CDR3 loop spans 12 amino acids. CDR3 sequence: CSTRENNEKLFF. DNA of the CDR3: TGCAGCACCCGGGAGAATAATGAAAAACTGTTTTTT.

About this clone itself: A far larger clone is one base from this, pointing to a likely read error. This specimen includes other DNA sequences encoding the same CDR3. CDR3 amino acids: CASRVGLSPLHF. CDR3 in DNA: TGTGCCAGCAGGGTTGGGCTTTCGCCCCTCCACTTT. This sequence joins TRBV5-6 and TRBJ1-6; D is unresolved. Germline V lookup: CDR1 SGHDT, CDR2 YYEEEE. This CDR3 is 12 amino acids long. Trimming pared 5 bases from V and 13 bases from J, leaving 13 bases between. The entire variable domain, with the rest obtained from reference TRBV5-6 and TRBJ1-6, is as follows: DAGVTQSPTHLIKTRGQQVTLRCSPKSGHDTVSWYQQALGQGPQFIFQYYEEEERQRGNFPDRFSGHQFPNYSSELNVNALLLGDSALYLCASRVGLSPLHFGNGTRLTVT.

The sample holds a few counts of this clone. This chain connects TRBV11-3 to TRBJ2-2; D might be TRBD2 (5 bases). The ends were cut back, 5 bases at V and 3 bases at J, with 13 bases in the middle. The CDR3 consists of 15 residues. Germline V CDR1 and CDR2: SGHNT, YENEEA. The CDR3 protein is CASSLRGFYTGELFF. In nucleotides, the CDR3 is TGTGCCAGCAGCCTCCGCGGGTTTTACACCGGGGAGCTGTTTTTT. The whole variable domain, filled in from reference TRBV11-3 and TRBJ2-2, reads EAGVVQSPRYKIIEKKQPVAFWCNPISGHNTLYWYLQNLGQGPELLIRYENEEAVDDSQLPKDRFSAERLKGVDSTLKIQPAELGDSAVYLCASSLRGFYTGELFFGEGSRLTVL.

A few counts support this clone. This sample also contains other DNA sequences that code for the same CDR3. The J gene is TRBJ2-7, the V gene TRBV6-5; 13 positions match TRBD2. The germline gives CDR1 MNHEY, CDR2 SVGAGI. After removal of 6 bases from V and 4 bases from J, the junction contained 0 bases not matched to a gene. The CDR3 has 13 residues. The CDR3 reads CASRTSGRYEQYF. CDR3 DNA sequence: TGTGCCAGCAGGACTAGCGGGAGGTACGAGCAGTACTTC.

The chain combines TRBV5-1 with TRBJ1-4; 10 bases align to TRBD1. The germline V gene encodes CDR1 SGHRS and CDR2 YFSETQ. The junction had 11 bases not matched to a gene; V was cut back by 4 bases and J by 8 bases. This CDR3 contains 16 residues. This CDR3 is CASSPGTGAYSEKLFF. The DNA for the CDR3 is TGCGCCAGCAGCCCAGGGACAGGGGCTTACTCCGAAAAACTGTTTTTT.

In DNA form, the CDR3 reads TGTGCCAGCAGGAAACGATTCCAGGGTGGAATAGCTGGGGCCAACGTCCTGACTTTC. Its translation: CASRKRFQGGIAGANVLTF. The chain recombines TRBV2 with TRBJ2-6; D perhaps matches TRBD1 (5 bases). The CDR3 has 19 residues. Trimming pared 6 bases from V and 2 bases from J, leaving 23 bases between. In germline, CDR1 is SNHLY, CDR2 FYNNEI.

The V call is TRBV7-9, the J call TRBJ1-2; 10 bases match TRBD1. The germline V gene has CDR1 SEHNR and CDR2 FQNEAQ (reference sequence). Trimming at V came to 5 bases and at J to 5 bases, leaving 5 bases not matched to a gene. This CDR3 has 14 residues. The CDR3 nucleotides are TGTGCCAGCAGCCCGACAGGGGGCGTATATGGCTACACCTTC. Its protein product is CASSPTGGVYGYTF.

The chain recombines TRBV27 with TRBJ2-1; D might be TRBD2 (6 bases). Germline CDR1 is MNHEY and CDR2 is SMNVEV (reference sequence). The germline V and J ends were trimmed by 3 bases and 12 bases, with 21 bases remaining between them. The length of the CDR3 is 15 residues. The CDR3 sequence: CASSLGGTPLSGQFF. The CDR3 DNA sequence: TGTGCCAGCAGTTTGGGCGGGACCCCCCTCAGCGGGCAGTTCTTC.

The chain couples TRBV11-2 to TRBJ2-7, with 11 positions matching TRBD2. This CDR3 has 16 residues. J was trimmed by 3 bases and V by 1 base; bases with no gene match: 5. From germline, CDR1 is SGHAT and CDR2 FQNNGV. The DNA for the CDR3 is TGTGCCAGCAGCTTAGGTGGTCTAGCGGGGGGCTACGAGCAGTACTTC. Residues: CASSLGGLAGGYEQYF.

The CDR3 sequence: CASSPGLAGGQETQYF. The CDR3 region has the DNA TGTGCCAGCTCACCGGGACTAGCGGGGGGCCAAGAGACCCAGTACTTC. The chain couples TRBV18 to TRBJ2-5; TRBD2 agrees at 15 bases. The CDR3 is 16 residues long. In germline, CDR1 is KGHSH, CDR2 LQKENI. Trimming removed 3 bases from V and 1 base from J; junction bases left unmatched: 0. The full variable domain, with the rest looked up from reference TRBV18 and TRBJ2-5, is NAGVMQNPRHLVRRRGQEARLRCSPMKGHSHVYWYRQLPEEGLKFMVYLQKENIIDESGMPKERFSAEFPKEGPSILRIQQVVRGDSAAYFCASSPGLAGGQETQYFGPGTRLLVL.

The V call is TRBV28, the J call TRBJ1-2; tentatively, D is TRBD1 (5 bases). Deletions cut 5 bases from V and 5 bases from J, with 15 bases between. CDR1 and CDR2 from the germline V gene are MDHEN and SYDVKM. The CDR3 totals 14 residues. The CDR3 DNA is TGTGCCAGCAGTCCAGGGACTGGGAAGTATGGCTACACCTTC. The encoded protein is CASSPGTGKYGYTF.

The genes are TRBV7-6 and TRBJ1-1; possibly TRBD1 for D (6 bases). This CDR3 contains 16 residues. Germline assignment: CDR1 SGHVS and CDR2 FNYEAQ. V dropped 1 base and J dropped 4 bases, with 16 bases sitting between them. In DNA, the CDR3 is TGTGCCAGCAGCTTAGGAGTGGTGGGGGCTTTCACTGAAGCTTTCTTT. It specifies CASSLGVVGAFTEAFF.

This chain links TRBV7-2 with TRBJ2-3, with TRBD1 identical over 11 bases. From germline, CDR1 is SGHTA and CDR2 FQGNSA. Trimming removed 5 bases from V and 6 bases from J; junction bases left unmatched: 4. CDR3 length: 14 residues. The CDR3 DNA sequence: TGTGCCAGCAGCCGTGGGACAGGGGGGGATACGCAGTATTTT. The encoded protein is CASSRGTGGDTQYF.

This clone was detected only a few times. This chain links TRBV9 with TRBJ1-2, with TRBD1 as a possible D gene (5 bases). This CDR3 contains 14 residues. The V end was cut by 3 bases, the J end by 4 bases, with 13 bases between. Germline CDR1 is SGDLS and CDR2 is YYNGEE. CDR3 in amino acids: CASSGGGVVYGYTF. The CDR3, as DNA: TGTGCCAGCAGCGGGGGCGGTGTTGTCTATGGCTACACCTTC.